Listed here is a single T cell receptor beta chain. What antigen it recognizes has not been identified. Per-base quality was not reported, and no clone a single base away is much larger than it. Whole blood was collected in K2EDTA tubes by collaborating institutions according to the institutions' own protocols. Collaborator samples were shipped for TCRbeta analysis as frozen whole blood, isolated PBMCs, or DNA extracted from either sample type. Trimming at the junction amounts to 9 bases on V and 6 bases on J, and the germline ends lie 21 bases apart. The CDR3 covers 15 residues, taking in both the cysteine and the phenylalanine. Just the 45-base CDR3 DNA is kept, in frame starting at base 1. CDR1 SNHLY and CDR2 FYNNEI are derived from the germline V gene. The source of the sample is a study of blood T cell repertoires in COVID-19 (dated by TCRdb to about 2020). Background on the whole study: Collaborator samples came from the United States, Italy and Spain and covered acute and convalescent phases of COVID-19. Where available, HLA class I and class II types were obtained from metadata supplied by the sample provider rather than from assay-based typing. The prospective study material was composed of cDNA or gDNA derived from T cells, B-cell-depleted T cells, or PBMCs. Samples were obtained from the ongoing ImmuneRACE study (first 160 participants) and from 1,254 subjects provided by 6 global collaborators. The repertoires were released in a freely available public database intended as a resource for research on the immune response to SARS-CoV-2. Deeply sampled blood TCRbeta repertoires from subjects exposed to, actively infected with, or recovered from COVID-19 were included in the dataset. A de-identified subject ID, COVID-19 status, age in years and sex were almost always included in the sample metadata.

TCRbeta CDR3 regions were amplified from genomic DNA by means of the immunoSEQ Assay, a bias-controlled multiplex PCR. The original pipeline was this. Nucleated cell counts per sample were estimated from amplification of reference gene primers within the assay. Sequence reads were collapsed and filtered to measure the absolute abundance of every unique TCRbeta CDR3 rearrangement. For each sample, productive Simpson clonality was calculated as the square root of Simpson's diversity index across productive rearrangements. Held by TCRdb, this immuneACCESS table contains in-frame sequences only and omits some clones. Under half of the omission traces to an unresolved V gene where checked; the cause of the rest is unknown. D and trimming come from the DNA, and the V and J calls and clone size come from that table. For this sample the table gives tens of thousands of clones, of which about nine tenths were detected only once. The biggest ten clones account for 0.4% of the sample.

General findings and caveats noted by the study authors: Clinical and demographic metadata were provided uncurated, with the amount varying by source and participant.

The sequencing input was peripheral blood. The chain is encoded by TRBV2 joined to TRBJ1-3, and possibly TRBD1, on 5 matching bases. This receptor was obtained from a human donor in a cohort sampled during active COVID-19. The nucleotides are TGTGCCAGGGGATTTACAGGAACGCTGGAAAACACCATATATTTT. Its protein product is CARGFTGTLENTIYF.